A selection of T cell receptor beta chains follows, all from one sample in a study of T cell responses to AZD1222 COVID-19 vaccine. TCRdb's copy holds only in-frame clones and misses some; the assay was immunoSEQ multiplex PCR. The data show about 130,000 clones, with around 84% seen just once and approximately 4% held by the top ten. Material: peripheral blood, obtained on day 0 of AZD1222 vaccination. The receptors were gathered from an adult in good health. Each CDR3 is given with its conserved first and last residue. Fields, in order: V gene, D gene, J gene, CDR3 DNA, CDR3 protein. The D gene is left open where the match is weak.

TRBV6-6	TRBD1	TRBJ2-7	TGTGCCAGCAGTTTGACAGGGGAATACGAGCAGTACTTC	CASSLTGEYEQYF
TRBV27	TRBD1	TRBJ1-1	TGTGCCAGCAGTTTGGGACAGGGGGTTGCTAGGACTGAAGCTTTCTTT	CASSLGQGVARTEAFF
TRBV20-1	-	TRBJ1-1	TGCCTAGGGTTTGACACTGAAGCTTTCTTT	CLGFDTEAFF
TRBV3-1/TRBV3-2	TRBD1	TRBJ2-3	TGTGCCAGCAGCCAAGATGGGGACAGGGCTCCCACAGATACGCAGTATTTT	CASSQDGDRAPTDTQYF
TRBV3-1/TRBV3-2	TRBD1	TRBJ2-5	TGTGCCAGCAGCCTACAGGGGGCGCTTTTTCGAGAGACCCAGTACTTC	CASSLQGALFRETQYF
TRBV9	-	TRBJ2-3	TGTGCCAGCAGCGTAGGCACAACGCTGGATACGCAGTATTTT	CASSVGTTLDTQYF
TRBV6-5	-	TRBJ1-1	TGTGCCAGCAGTCCCTTCCTGACAAGTAACACTGAAGCTTTCTTT	CASSPFLTSNTEAFF
TRBV2	-	TRBJ1-1	TGTGCCAGCAGTAGGGGTTTATCCACTGAAGCTTTCTTT	CASSRGLSTEAFF
TRBV9	TRBD1	TRBJ2-1	TGTGCCAGCAGCTCCAACCCCCGACAGGGGGTCCATGAGCAGTTCTTC	CASSSNPRQGVHEQFF
TRBV19	TRBD1	TRBJ1-6	TGTGCCTTCTCCGGGACAGGTATTTCACCCCTCCACTTT	CAFSGTGISPLHF